The clone carrying this T cell receptor beta chain came up a few times. Its matching antigen is unknown. In the study's own analysis: Counting gave a median of around 89,000 TCRs per sample, with values ranging from about 23,224 to 690,600. One entry per CDR3 protein results from TCRdb running MiXCR on the RACE reads. TCRdb's processing, not the authors', yielded these V and J calls. The table lists 100,000 or so distinct CDR3 sequences, 30% to 35% of them singletons. The germline V gene encodes CDR1 MNHNY and CDR2 SVGAGI (reference sequence). CDR3 length equals 17 residues. J was trimmed by 9 bases and V by 0 bases; bases with no gene match: 7. The sample comes from a study of human T cells and chemical hapten exposure. Whole-study results and caveats: Expanded TCRs made up significantly more big CDR3 similarity clusters than controls did.

As for time point: patch test 3, about 24 weeks after DPC sensitization. The treatment here: therapeutic diphenylcyclopropenone sensitization with weekly scalp DPC. Blood was drawn before each patch test was applied. The source was whole blood, collected in connection with sensitization to the hapten diphenylcyclopropenone (DPC). The chain uses TRBV6-6 and TRBJ1-6, with TRBD1 matching 11 bases. The TCR sequence derives from a man aged 35-49 years with alopecia areata. Some clones in this sample may be carry-over from other donors' samples. CDR3 loop: CASSYSGQGANRSPLHF. The CDR3 DNA sequence: TGTGCCAGCAGTTACTCAGGACAGGGGGCTAATCGTTCACCCCTCCACTTT.